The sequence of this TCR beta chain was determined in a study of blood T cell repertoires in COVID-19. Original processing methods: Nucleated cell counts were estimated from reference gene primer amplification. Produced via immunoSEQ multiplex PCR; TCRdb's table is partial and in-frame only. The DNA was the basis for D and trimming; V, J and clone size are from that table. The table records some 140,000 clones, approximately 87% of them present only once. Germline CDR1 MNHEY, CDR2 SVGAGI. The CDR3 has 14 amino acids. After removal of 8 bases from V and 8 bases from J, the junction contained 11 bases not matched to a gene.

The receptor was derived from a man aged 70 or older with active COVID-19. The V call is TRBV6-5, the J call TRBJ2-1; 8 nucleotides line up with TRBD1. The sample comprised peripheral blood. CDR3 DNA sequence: TGTGCCAGCCGGCCTGGACAGGGAACGGATGAGCAGTTCTTC. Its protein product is CASRPGQGTDEQFF.